This T cell receptor beta chain emerged from a study of blood T cell repertoires in COVID-19. Whole-study context: Samples came from the United States, Italy and Spain, spanning acute and convalescent COVID-19.

Germline CDR1 and CDR2: SGHDN and FVKESK. Trimming removed 0 bases from V and 10 bases from J, with 18 bases in between. The CDR3 has 15 residues. Clinical history as reported by participants underpinned cohort assignment. For recovered donors of Cohort 3, there were two negative PCRs, clearance, or symptom resolution. Measured with immunoSEQ multiplex PCR; TCRdb has only the in-frame clones, and not every one. The sample has around 170,000 clones; 80% to 85% are singletons. Material: PBMCs or T cells enriched from blood (not recorded which). The chain has TRBV14 and TRBJ1-2; possibly TRBD1 for D (5 bases). The sequence was obtained from a woman between 50 and 59 years old who had recovered from COVID-19. The CDR3 nucleotides are TGTGCCAGCAGCCAAGATCCCGCAGGCAGGGCCCTCTACACCTTC. It specifies CASSQDPAGRALYTF.